This is a list of T cell receptor beta chains from one sample in a study of blood T cell repertoires in COVID-19. The table came from immunoSEQ multiplex PCR; TCRdb's copy has only in-frame clones and leaves some out. The data hold under 450,000 clones, with 80% to 90% observed a single time. Sample: peripheral blood. Source of these receptors: a woman aged 60-75 years with COVID-19, enrolled during active disease. Each CDR3 is given with its conserved first and last residue. D genes are given only for firm matches. Size is omitted from some rows. Given values are once, few, many or a class for expanded clones.

abundance | d_gene | j_gene | v_gene | CDR3aa | CDR3nt
- | - | TRBJ1-2 | TRBV7-2 | CASSLTVQGGYTF | TGTGCCAGCAGCTTAACCGTCCAGGGTGGCTACACCTTC
few | - | TRBJ2-5 | TRBV7-9 | CASSFWQGAGETQYF | TGTGCCAGCAGCTTTTGGCAGGGCGCTGGAGAGACCCAGTACTTC
- | TRBD1 | TRBJ2-5 | TRBV11-1 | CASSLGQGERETQYF | TGTGCCAGCAGCTTAGGGCAGGGGGAACGGGAGACCCAGTACTTC
- | TRBD1 | TRBJ1-4 | TRBV3-1/TRBV3-2 | CASSLTGDWSEKLFF | TGTGCCAGCAGCCTCACAGGGGACTGGAGCGAAAAACTGTTTTTT
- | TRBD1 | TRBJ1-2 | TRBV7-2 | CASSPGGGRTGGKEGYTF | TGTGCCAGCAGCCCCGGGGGGGGCAGGACAGGGGGTAAGGAAGGCTACACCTTC
once | - | TRBJ2-3 | TRBV7-2 | CASSVFRGTDTQYF | TGTGCCAGCAGCGTATTCCGCGGGACAGATACGCAGTATTTT
- | TRBD1 | TRBJ1-2 | TRBV27 | CASSSTELARGRRGYTF | TGTGCCAGCAGTTCAACGGAACTAGCCAGGGGGCGACGTGGCTACACCTTC
- | - | TRBJ2-1 | TRBV10-3 | CAISEELYNEQFF | TGTGCCATCAGTGAGGAACTGTACAATGAGCAGTTCTTC
once | - | TRBJ2-3 | TRBV2 | CASSTQGDTQYF | TGTGCCAGCTCCACCCAGGGAGATACGCAGTATTTT
- | TRBD2 | TRBJ2-7 | TRBV11-3 | CASSSSGLAGYYEQYF | TGTGCCAGCAGCTCATCGGGGCTAGCGGGGTACTACGAGCAGTACTTC
- | - | TRBJ2-3 | TRBV5-6 | CASSLKGVRSTDTQYF | TGTGCCAGCAGCTTGAAGGGAGTCAGGAGCACAGATACGCAGTATTTT
- | - | TRBJ2-2 | TRBV10-3 | CAISSSGELFF | TGTGCCATCAGTAGCTCCGGGGAGCTGTTTTTT
- | TRBD1 | TRBJ1-4 | TRBV27 | CASTFRGPNEKLFF | TGTGCCAGCACCTTCAGGGGGCCTAATGAAAAACTGTTTTTT
- | TRBD1 | TRBJ2-3 | TRBV4-1 | CASSQAGQVIRDTQYF | TGCGCCAGCAGCCAAGCGGGACAGGTGATCCGCGATACGCAGTATTTT
- | - | TRBJ1-1 | TRBV9 | CASSPRWGEDTEAFF | TGTGCCAGCAGCCCCCGATGGGGGGAAGACACTGAAGCTTTCTTT
- | - | TRBJ2-5 | TRBV21-1 | CASSTPSTGKGETQYF | TGTGCCAGCAGCACCCCCTCGACAGGGAAGGGAGAGACCCAGTACTTC
- | TRBD2 | TRBJ2-5 | TRBV10-3 | CAISEIAGPQETQYF | TGTGCCATCAGTGAAATAGCGGGGCCTCAAGAGACCCAGTACTTC
- | TRBD1 | TRBJ2-1 | TRBV9 | CASSVAPGQGQGYEQFF | TGTGCCAGCAGCGTAGCCCCGGGACAGGGACAGGGTTATGAGCAGTTCTTC
- | TRBD2 | TRBJ2-7 | TRBV27 | CASSQLAGDIYEQYF | TGTGCCAGCAGTCAACTAGCGGGGGATATCTACGAGCAGTACTTC
- | TRBD1 | TRBJ1-1 | TRBV9 | CASRKGQGGNTEAFF | TGTGCCAGCAGGAAAGGACAGGGTGGGAACACTGAAGCTTTCTTT
- | - | TRBJ1-1 | TRBV3-1/TRBV3-2 | CASSPLQENTEAFF | TGTGCCAGCAGTCCTTTGCAGGAGAACACTGAAGCTTTCTTT
- | TRBD1 | TRBJ2-7 | TRBV18 | CASSPGGQPYEQYF | TGTGCCAGCTCACCTGGGGGACAGCCCTACGAGCAGTACTTC
few | TRBD1 | TRBJ1-5 | TRBV7-9 | CASSSGQGNQPQHF | TGTGCCAGCAGCTCGGGACAGGGCAATCAGCCCCAGCATTTT
- | - | TRBJ2-1 | TRBV7-2 | CASSLRGGPYNEQFF | TGTGCCAGCAGCTTACGGGGAGGACCCTACAACGAGCAGTTCTTC
- | - | TRBJ1-2 | TRBV6-6 | CASSYSGAGSFYGYTF | TGTGCCAGCAGTTACTCGGGCGCAGGCTCATTCTATGGCTACACCTTC
- | - | TRBJ1-6 | TRBV7-8 | CASSLGRLAYNSPLHF | TGTGCCAGCAGCTTAGGGAGGCTGGCTTATAATTCACCCCTCCACTTT
- | - | TRBJ1-2 | TRBV19 | CASSLRTGTWLVYTF | TGTGCCAGTAGTCTCCGGACGGGAACATGGTTGGTCTACACCTTC
- | TRBD1 | TRBJ2-7 | TRBV27 | CASSLRGQGASYEQYF | TGTGCCAGCAGTTTACGCGGACAGGGGGCAAGCTACGAGCAGTACTTC
once | - | TRBJ2-7 | TRBV5-6 | CASSGGYGQYF | TGTGCCAGCAGCGGCGGTTATGGGCAGTACTTC
- | TRBD2 | TRBJ2-1 | TRBV19 | CASSIDGRLAGGKYNEQFF | TGTGCCAGTAGTATAGACGGGCGACTAGCGGGGGGAAAGTACAATGAGCAGTTCTTC
- | - | TRBJ1-3 | TRBV13 | CASSPGSGNTIYF | TGTGCCAGCAGCCCGGGCTCTGGAAACACCATATATTTT
many | - | TRBJ1-2 | TRBV29-1 | CSVEEDEGVYGYTF | TGCAGCGTTGAAGAGGACGAGGGGGTCTATGGCTACACCTTC
- | - | TRBJ1-1 | TRBV30 | CAWSRWGPGEAFF | TGTGCCTGGAGTAGGTGGGGGCCAGGCGAAGCTTTCTTT
- | - | TRBJ2-1 | TRBV19 | CASSTIGGPYNEQFF | TGTGCCAGTAGTACGATAGGCGGCCCGTACAATGAGCAGTTCTTC
- | TRBD1 | TRBJ1-5 | TRBV28 | CASRLQTGNNQPQHF | TGTGCCAGCAGACTCCAGACAGGGAACAATCAGCCCCAGCATTTT
- | - | TRBJ2-2 | TRBV5-5 | CASSLLRTENTGELFF | TGTGCCAGCAGCTTGTTGCGGACAGAGAACACCGGGGAGCTGTTTTTT
- | - | TRBJ1-2 | TRBV15 | CATSSTIRRDGYTF | TGTGCCACCAGCAGCACTATCCGGCGGGATGGCTACACCTTC
- | TRBD2 | TRBJ2-7 | TRBV9 | CASSASGGNEQYF | TGTGCCAGCAGCGCCTCGGGAGGAAACGAGCAGTACTTC
- | - | TRBJ1-1 | TRBV7-3 | CASSQDKNTEAFF | TGTGCCAGCAGCCAAGACAAAAACACTGAAGCTTTCTTT